The 2 T cell receptor beta chains in this list originate from one sample, sequenced in a study of cytomegalovirus exposure and HLA in healthy donors. Both 60 Vbeta primers and 13 Jbeta primers went into the PCR. Libraries were prepared by immunoSEQ multiplex PCR; TCRdb keeps only in-frame clonotypes and omits some of them. The sample yields tens of thousands of clones, less than 85% seen once. Sequencing used PBMCs. All receptors come from a male donor in good health and CMV-seronegative.

This clone was counted only a few times. CDR3 nucleotide sequence: TGTGCCAGCAGTGTTAGCGGGAGGGGGAGGCAAAACAATGAGCAGTTCTTC. Translated: CASSVSGRGRQNNEQFF. The J gene is TRBJ2-1, the V gene TRBV28; 11 nucleotides match TRBD2. Germline V gene lookup returns CDR1 MDHEN and CDR2 SYDVKM. V lost 5 bases, J lost 5 bases, and 11 bases stayed unmatched. The CDR3 is 17 residues long.

Regarding this clone: At one boundary the junction diverges from the germline segment, which might be a read error. The genes are TRBV4-2 and TRBJ1-2, with 7 bases that match TRBD1. The V gene's germline CDR1 is LGHNA and CDR2 YNFKEQ. The CDR3 consists of 13 residues. CDR3 DNA sequence: TGTGCCAGCAGCCTTCCACAGGGGAGCGGCTACCCCTTC. Protein: CASSLPQGSGYPF.